The clone carrying this TCR beta chain has a count of ten or more. Germline CDR1 reads SGHVS; CDR2 reads FQNEAQ. This CDR3 has 14 residues. V was shortened by 0 bases and J by 4 bases, with 9 bases between the two germline ends. RNA transcripts gave rise to amplified TCR beta CDR3 regions. An initial round of RT-PCR targeting the TCR CDR3 relied on the HTBI primer set. MiXCR, applied by TCRdb to the multiplex PCR reads, yields one record per CDR3 protein. The sample lists 750,000 to 950,000 distinct CDR3 sequences, more than 30% seen once, with over 8% in the top ten. This sample stems from a study of T cells in Graves' hyperthyroidism and ophthalmopathy. Study-wide background: Pretreatment peripheral blood was obtained at initial diagnosis.

Sequenced: blood. This sequence originates from a man younger than 35 with Graves' hyperthyroidism. The chain combines TRBV7-8 with TRBJ2-5; D gene unclear. CDR3 coding DNA: TGTGCCAGCAGCTTAGCAGGGAACGTAGAGACCCAGTACTTC. Translated: CASSLAGNVETQYF.